These 2 T cell receptor beta chains were all obtained from the same sample, sequenced in a study of blood T cell repertoires in COVID-19. This table comes from immunoSEQ multiplex PCR, and its TCRdb copy is limited to in-frame clones, with some not included. The sample has approximately 300,000 clones, about 85% seen once. Sequencing used PBMCs or T cells enriched from blood (not recorded which). These receptors all come from a woman aged 25 to 45 who had been exposed to COVID-19.

The genes are TRBV3-1 (or the pseudogene TRBV3-2) and TRBJ2-4; TRBD1 is a possible D gene (5 bases). The CDR3 covers 13 residues. Germline CDR1 and CDR2: LGHDT and YNNKEL (reference sequence). V was cut by 6 bases and J by 9 bases, with 15 bases left in between. The CDR3 coding sequence is TGTGCCAGCAGTCGGACAAAGGCAAGCATTCAGTACTTC. Amino acid sequence: CASSRTKASIQYF.

CDR3 protein: CSVETGTGLSGELFF. In DNA form, the CDR3 reads TGCAGCGTTGAAACGGGCACGGGACTGTCCGGGGAGCTGTTTTTT. This rearrangement joins TRBV29-1 to TRBJ2-2; a possible D gene is TRBD2 (6 bases). The germline V and J ends were trimmed by 2 bases and 6 bases, with 16 bases remaining between them. CDR1 and CDR2 (germline): SQVTM, ANQGSEA. The CDR3 sequence is 15 residues long.